These T cell receptor beta chains were read from a single sample in a study of blood T cell repertoires in COVID-19. Only in-frame clones appear in the TCRdb table, and some are missing; sequencing was by immunoSEQ multiplex PCR. Of about 130,000 clones listed, around 83% are singletons. The specimen sequenced was PBMCs or T cells enriched from blood (not recorded which). The receptors shown here come from a man between 25 and 39 years old who had recovered from COVID-19. Each CDR3 is given with its conserved first and last residue. Fields, in order: D gene, clone size, V gene, J gene, CDR3 DNA, CDR3 protein. The D gene is left open where the match is weak. Part of the rows lack a size; the others show once, few, many or a class for expanded clones.

D gene: TRBD1; clone size: few; V gene: TRBV2; J gene: TRBJ2-7; CDR3 DNA: TGTGCCAGCAGTTCCGTTCCGGGACAGATTTACGAGCAGTACTTC; CDR3 protein: CASSSVPGQIYEQYF
D gene: NA; clone size: NA; V gene: TRBV7-6; J gene: TRBJ2-3; CDR3 DNA: TGTGCCAGCAGCTTACATTTGGCGGAAGCCACAGATACGCAGTATTTT; CDR3 protein: CASSLHLAEATDTQYF
D gene: NA; clone size: NA; V gene: TRBV7-9; J gene: TRBJ2-7; CDR3 DNA: TGTGCCAGCAGCTTACACGCAGCCTACGAGCAGTACTTC; CDR3 protein: CASSLHAAYEQYF
D gene: TRBD1; clone size: NA; V gene: TRBV18; J gene: TRBJ1-1; CDR3 DNA: TGTGCCAGCTCACCGGACAGGGGGCCGCCAAACACTGAAGCTTTCTTT; CDR3 protein: CASSPDRGPPNTEAFF
D gene: NA; clone size: few; V gene: TRBV4-1; J gene: TRBJ1-6; CDR3 DNA: TGCGCCAGCAGCCAAGGTCAGGGAAGGCATTCACCCCTCCACTTT; CDR3 protein: CASSQGQGRHSPLHF
D gene: NA; clone size: NA; V gene: TRBV5-4; J gene: TRBJ1-2; CDR3 DNA: TGTGCCAGCAGCGGGGCAGGGACTCACCAAAACTATGGCTACACCTTC; CDR3 protein: CASSGAGTHQNYGYTF
D gene: NA; clone size: NA; V gene: TRBV9; J gene: TRBJ1-2; CDR3 DNA: TGTGCCAGCAGCGTGGGCCCTTCCGTCCATCCCTATGGCTACACCTTC; CDR3 protein: CASSVGPSVHPYGYTF
D gene: NA; clone size: NA; V gene: TRBV18; J gene: TRBJ1-6; CDR3 DNA: TGTGCCAGCTCTATCGGGGGAGAAAATTCACCCCTCCACTTT; CDR3 protein: CASSIGGENSPLHF
D gene: NA; clone size: NA; V gene: TRBV30; J gene: TRBJ1-6; CDR3 DNA: TGTGCCTGGAGTCGGCAGGATAATTCACCCCTCCACTTT; CDR3 protein: CAWSRQDNSPLHF
D gene: TRBD1; clone size: NA; V gene: TRBV5-4; J gene: TRBJ1-2; CDR3 DNA: TGTGCCAGCAGCTCCCCCCTCCAGGGGGAATATGGCTACACCTTC; CDR3 protein: CASSSPLQGEYGYTF
D gene: NA; clone size: NA; V gene: TRBV5-1; J gene: TRBJ1-4; CDR3 DNA: TGCGCCAGCTCCCTGGGGAGGGTTGCAACTAATGAAAAACTGTTTTTT; CDR3 protein: CASSLGRVATNEKLFF
D gene: TRBD2; clone size: NA; V gene: TRBV25-1; J gene: TRBJ2-4; CDR3 DNA: TGTGCCAGCAGTGAAGCGGGAGGCGTACTAGCCAAAAACATTCAGTACTTC; CDR3 protein: CASSEAGGVLAKNIQYF
D gene: NA; clone size: NA; V gene: TRBV28; J gene: TRBJ2-2; CDR3 DNA: TGTGCCAGCAGTTTCCGGAACACCGGGGAGCTGTTTTTT; CDR3 protein: CASSFRNTGELFF